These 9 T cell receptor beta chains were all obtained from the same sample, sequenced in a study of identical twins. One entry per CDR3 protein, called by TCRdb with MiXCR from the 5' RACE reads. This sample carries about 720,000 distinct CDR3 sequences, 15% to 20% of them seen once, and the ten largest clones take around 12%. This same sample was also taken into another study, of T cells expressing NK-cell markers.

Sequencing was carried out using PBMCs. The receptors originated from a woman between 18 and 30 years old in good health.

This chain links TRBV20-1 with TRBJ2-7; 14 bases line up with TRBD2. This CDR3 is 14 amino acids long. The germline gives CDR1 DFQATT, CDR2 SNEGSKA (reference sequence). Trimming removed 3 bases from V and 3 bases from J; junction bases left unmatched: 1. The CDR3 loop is CSARGTSGGYEQYF. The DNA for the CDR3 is TGCAGTGCTAGGGGGACTAGCGGGGGCTACGAGCAGTACTTC.

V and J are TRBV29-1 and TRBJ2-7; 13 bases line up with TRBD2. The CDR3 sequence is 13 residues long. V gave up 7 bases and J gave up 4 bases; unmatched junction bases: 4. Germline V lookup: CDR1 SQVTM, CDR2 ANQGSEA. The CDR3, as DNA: TGCAGCGCCGGGACTAGCGGGATGTACGAGCAGTACTTC. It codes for CSAGTSGMYEQYF.

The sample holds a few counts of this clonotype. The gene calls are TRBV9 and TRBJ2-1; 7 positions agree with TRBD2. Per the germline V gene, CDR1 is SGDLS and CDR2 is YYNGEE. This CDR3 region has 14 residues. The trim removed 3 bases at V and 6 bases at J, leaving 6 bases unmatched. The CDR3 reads CASSGGSPGNEQFF. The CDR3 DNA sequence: TGTGCCAGCAGCGGCGGGAGTCCGGGCAATGAGCAGTTCTTC. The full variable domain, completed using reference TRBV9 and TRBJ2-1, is DSGVTQTPKHLITATGQRVTLRCSPRSGDLSVYWYQQSLDQGLQFLIQYYNGEERAKGNILERFSAQQFPDLHSELNLSSLELGDSALYFCASSGGSPGNEQFFGPGTRLTVL.

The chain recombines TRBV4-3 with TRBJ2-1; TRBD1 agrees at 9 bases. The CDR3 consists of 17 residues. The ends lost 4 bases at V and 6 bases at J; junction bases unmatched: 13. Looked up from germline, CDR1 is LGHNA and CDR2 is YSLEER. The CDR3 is CASSRGYRQGDINEQFF. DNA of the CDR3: TGCGCCAGCAGCCGGGGATACAGACAGGGGGATATCAATGAGCAGTTCTTC.

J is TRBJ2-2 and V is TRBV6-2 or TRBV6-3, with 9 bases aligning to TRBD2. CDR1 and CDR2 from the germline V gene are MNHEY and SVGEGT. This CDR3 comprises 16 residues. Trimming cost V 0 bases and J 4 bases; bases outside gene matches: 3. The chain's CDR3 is CASSYSGAGGTGELFF. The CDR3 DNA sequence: TGTGCCAGCAGTTACTCAGGAGCGGGAGGCACCGGGGAGCTGTTTTTT.

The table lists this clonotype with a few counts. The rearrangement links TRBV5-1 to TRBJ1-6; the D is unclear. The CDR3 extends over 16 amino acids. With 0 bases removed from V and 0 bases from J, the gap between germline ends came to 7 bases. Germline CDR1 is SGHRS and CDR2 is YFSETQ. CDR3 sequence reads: CASSLEVSSYNSPLHF. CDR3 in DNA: TGCGCCAGCAGCTTGGAAGTCAGCTCCTATAATTCACCCCTCCACTTT.

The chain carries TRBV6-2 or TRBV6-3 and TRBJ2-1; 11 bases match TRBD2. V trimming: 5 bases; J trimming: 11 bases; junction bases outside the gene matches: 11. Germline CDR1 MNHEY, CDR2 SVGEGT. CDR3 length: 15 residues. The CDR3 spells CASSIAGGPYGKQFF. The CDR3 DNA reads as TGTGCCAGCAGTATAGCGGGAGGGCCCTATGGGAAGCAGTTCTTC.

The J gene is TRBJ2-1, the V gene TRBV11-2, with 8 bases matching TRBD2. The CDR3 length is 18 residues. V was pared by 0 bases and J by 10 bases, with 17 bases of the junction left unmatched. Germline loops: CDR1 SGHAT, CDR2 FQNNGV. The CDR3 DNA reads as TGTGCCAGCAGCTTAGAAACTTCCGTCGAATCGGGAGGGGGGGAGCAGTTCTTC. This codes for CASSLETSVESGGGEQFF.

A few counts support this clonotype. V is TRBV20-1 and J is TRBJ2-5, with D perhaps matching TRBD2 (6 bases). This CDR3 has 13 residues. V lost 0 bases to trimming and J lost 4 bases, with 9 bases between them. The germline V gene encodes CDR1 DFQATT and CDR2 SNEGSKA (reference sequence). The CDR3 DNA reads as TGCAGTGCTAGAGACGCGGGGCCAGAGACCCAGTACTTC. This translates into CSARDAGPETQYF.